This paragraph reports one T cell receptor (beta chain). Compared with germline, one end of the junction differs, possibly owing to a read error. Per the authors' pipeline: Amplification from reference gene primers served as the basis for estimated nucleated cell counts. Profiled with immunoSEQ multiplex PCR; TCRdb holds only in-frame clones, not every one. V and J calls and clone size follow that table, whereas D and trimming were derived from the DNA. The table shows approximately 450,000 clones, with approximately 90% occurring only once. The data are from a study of blood T cell repertoires in COVID-19. Across the whole study: Some COVID-19 samples were acute and others convalescent; all came from the United States, Italy and Spain. The cDNA or gDNA used as material had been derived from T cells, B-cell-depleted T cells, or PBMCs.

Germline V gene data show CDR1 as MDHEN and CDR2 as SYDVKM. The CDR3 extends over 16 amino acids. The chain has TRBV28 and TRBJ2-2; 7 bases fit TRBD2. The TCR originated in a woman aged 30 to 39 with acute or convalescent COVID-19. The source material was peripheral blood. The CDR3 is CASSLSGAPKTGELFF. CDR3 bases: TGTGCCAGCAGCCTCAGCGGGGCCCCGAAGACCGGGGAGCTGTTTTTT.